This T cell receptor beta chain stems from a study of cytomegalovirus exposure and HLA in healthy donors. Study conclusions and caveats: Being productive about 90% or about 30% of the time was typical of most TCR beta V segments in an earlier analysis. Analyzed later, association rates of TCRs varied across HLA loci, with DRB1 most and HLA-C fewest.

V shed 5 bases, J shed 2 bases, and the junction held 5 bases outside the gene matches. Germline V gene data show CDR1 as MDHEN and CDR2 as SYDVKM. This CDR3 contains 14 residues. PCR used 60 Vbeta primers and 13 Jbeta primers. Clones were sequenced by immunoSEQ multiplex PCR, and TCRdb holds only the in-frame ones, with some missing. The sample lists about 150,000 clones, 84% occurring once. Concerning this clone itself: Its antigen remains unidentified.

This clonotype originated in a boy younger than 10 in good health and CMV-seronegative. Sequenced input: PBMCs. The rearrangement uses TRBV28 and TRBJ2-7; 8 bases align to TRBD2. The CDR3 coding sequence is TGTGCCAGCAGTCAAGCGGGAGCGACCTACGAGCAGTACTTC. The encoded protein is CASSQAGATYEQYF.